Presented here are 24 T cell receptor beta chains from one specimen sequenced in a study of blood T cell repertoires in COVID-19. Data came from immunoSEQ multiplex PCR; TCRdb stores just in-frame clones and leaves some out. The top ten clones hold 6.5% to 9.5% of a sample with about 190,000 clones, roughly 80% of them seen once. The sequenced sample was peripheral blood. These receptors were collected from an older woman with COVID-19, enrolled during active disease.

The chain combines TRBV2 with TRBJ2-3; 12 bases fit TRBD2. The germline V gene encodes CDR1 SNHLY and CDR2 FYNNEI. V was pared by 3 bases and J by 4 bases, with 11 bases of the junction left unmatched. This CDR3 has 18 amino acids. The CDR3 DNA is TGTGCCAGCAGTGAGACGGCTAGCGGGAGGGGGAAGGCAGATACGCAGTATTTT. It encodes CASSETASGRGKADTQYF. Looking up the rest from reference TRBV2 and TRBJ2-3 gives the full variable domain: EPEVTQTPSHQVTQMGQEVILRCVPISNHLYFYWYRQILGQKVEFLVSFYNNEISEKSEIFDDQFSVERPDGSNFTLKIRSTKLEDSAMYFCASSETASGRGKADTQYFGPGTRLTVL.

The chain has TRBV19 and TRBJ2-1; TRBD2 agrees at 8 bases. The CDR3 length is 18 residues. V shed 3 bases and J 5 bases; nucleotides not matched to a gene: 15. CDR1 is LNHDA, CDR2 SQIVND, per germline (reference sequence). This CDR3 is CASSIRAGLAYRDNEQFF. Here the CDR3 DNA reads TGTGCCAGTAGTATTCGGGCCGGACTAGCATACAGGGACAATGAGCAGTTCTTC.

In DNA, the CDR3 is TGTGCCAGCAGCGCCGAACTAGCAACTGAGCAGTTCTTC. This encodes CASSAELATEQFF. The chain uses TRBV6-5 and TRBJ2-1; D is possibly TRBD2 (6 bases). V was cut by 6 bases and J by 9 bases, with 15 bases left in between. This CDR3 spans 13 amino acids. Germline loops: CDR1 MNHEY, CDR2 SVGAGI.

This sequence joins TRBV4-2 and TRBJ1-3, with a weak D call TRBD1 (6 bases). CDR3 length: 17 amino acids. V lost 3 bases and J lost 4, with 19 bases in between. CDR1 is LGHNA, CDR2 YNFKEQ, per germline. The CDR3 coding sequence is TGTGCCAGCAGCCATGACCCCAGACAGGCCCAAGGAAACACCATATATTTT. Translation: CASSHDPRQAQGNTIYF.

This clone was seen a handful of times. This chain connects TRBV3-1 (or the pseudogene TRBV3-2) to TRBJ2-7, with D perhaps matching TRBD2 (5 bases). The CDR3 is made up of 12 amino acids. V was trimmed by 1 base and J by 6 bases, leaving 7 bases between them. Germline V gene lookup returns CDR1 LGHDT and CDR2 YNNKEL (reference sequence). CDR3 sequence: CASSQAGFEQYV. The DNA for the CDR3 is TGTGCCAGCAGCCAAGCGGGATTCGAGCAGTACGTC.

The V call is TRBV28, the J call TRBJ2-7, with 8 bases that match TRBD1. V lost 2 bases to trimming and J lost 7 bases; unmatched junction nucleotides: 7. CDR3 length: 14 amino acids. CDR1 and CDR2 (germline): MDHEN, SYDVKM. The CDR3 loop is CASSLLQGAREQYF. CDR3 nucleotides: TGTGCCAGCAGTTTACTGCAGGGGGCAAGGGAGCAGTACTTC.

V gene TRBV11-1 combines with J gene TRBJ2-4; TRBD2 agrees at 12 bases. The CDR3 runs to 14 residues. Germline-derived CDR1 and CDR2 are SGHAT and FQDESV (reference sequence). The V and J ends lost 5 bases and 11 bases, in that order; junction bases with no gene match: 7. Here the CDR3 DNA reads TGTGCCAGCAGCCTCCAGACTAGCGGGAGTCTTCAGTACTTC. Protein sequence: CASSLQTSGSLQYF. Variable domain in full (rest from reference TRBV11-1 and TRBJ2-4): EAEVAQSPRYKITEKSQAVAFWCDPISGHATLYWYRQILGQGPELLVQFQDESVVDDSQLPKDRFSAERLKGVDSTLKIQPAELGDSAMYLCASSLQTSGSLQYFGAGTRLSVL.

The CDR3 loop reads CASSRTNTGELFF. Here the CDR3 DNA reads TGTGCCAGTTCGCGGACGAACACCGGGGAGCTGTTTTTT. J is TRBJ2-2 and V is TRBV3-1 (or the pseudogene TRBV3-2); D is unresolved. This CDR3 is built from 13 residues. The germline gives CDR1 LGHDT, CDR2 YNNKEL (reference sequence). Trimming took 9 bases from V and 0 from J, leaving 8 bases between them.

The V gene is TRBV27, the J gene TRBJ1-2, with D maybe TRBD1 (5 bases). Germline V lookup: CDR1 MNHEY, CDR2 SMNVEV (reference sequence). V was cut by 5 bases and J by 2 bases, with 9 bases left in between. The CDR3 covers 13 residues. For the CDR3, the DNA is TGTGCCAGCAGTAAGACAGACAACTATGGCTACACCTTC. This sequence encodes CASSKTDNYGYTF.

With regard to this clone: At the DNA level, this CDR3 is encoded by other sequences in the same sample as well. The chain uses TRBV11-3 and TRBJ2-1; D ambiguous. The V end was cut by 5 bases, the J end by 5 bases, with 13 bases between. CDR1 and CDR2 (germline): SGHNT, YENEEA. This CDR3 has 14 amino acids. The DNA of the CDR3 is TGTGCCAGCAGCGCGCGGAGCGAACACAATGAGCAGTTCTTC. As protein: CASSARSEHNEQFF.

The V and J genes are TRBV18 and TRBJ2-1, with D possibly being TRBD2 (5 bases). From germline, CDR1 is KGHSH and CDR2 LQKENI. This CDR3 spans 16 amino acids. Deletions cut 3 bases from V and 1 base from J, with 13 bases between. CDR3 sequence: CASSPWGAASYNEQFF. CDR3 nucleotides: TGTGCCAGCTCACCGTGGGGAGCGGCGTCCTACAATGAGCAGTTCTTC.

This clone has a single count. Distinct nucleotide sequences in the sample also encode this CDR3. CDR3 loop: CASSLSSGNTIYF. The CDR3 region has the DNA TGTGCCAGCAGTTTATCGTCTGGAAACACCATATATTTT. This rearrangement joins TRBV12-3 or TRBV12-4 to TRBJ1-3, with unresolved D. The CDR3 is 13 amino acids. Trimming pared 2 bases from V and 1 base from J, leaving 3 bases between.

The V call is TRBV28, the J call TRBJ1-4; 9 nucleotides line up with TRBD1. This CDR3 has 16 amino acids. The germline CDR1 and CDR2 sequences are MDHEN and SYDVKM. Trimming at V came to 3 bases and at J to 8 bases, leaving 10 bases not matched to a gene. The CDR3 sequence is CASSLETGGTDEKLFF. The CDR3 DNA reads as TGTGCCAGCAGTTTGGAGACAGGGGGTACGGACGAAAAACTGTTTTTT.

The chain combines TRBV7-9 with TRBJ1-4, with D possibly being TRBD1 (6 bases). The CDR3 sequence is 14 residues long. V was cut by 8 bases and J by 7 bases, with 17 bases left in between. Germline assignment: CDR1 SEHNR and CDR2 FQNEAQ (reference sequence). The CDR3 DNA sequence: TGTGCCAGCGCTCGCGGGGGGCTGGGTGAAAAACTGTTTTTT. Residues: CASARGGLGEKLFF. Based on the CDR3 plus reference TRBV7-9 and TRBJ1-4, the full variable domain is DTGVSQNPRHKITKRGQNVTFRCDPISEHNRLYWYRQTLGQGPEFLTYFQNEAQLEKSRLLSDRFSAERPKGSFSTLEIQRTEQGDSAMYLCASARGGLGEKLFFGSGTQLSVL.

The chain carries TRBV27 and TRBJ1-2, with 7 nucleotides matching TRBD1. This CDR3 region has 13 residues. V shed 6 bases, J shed 8 bases, and the junction held 9 bases outside the gene matches. Germline V CDR1 and CDR2: MNHEY, SMNVEV (reference sequence). DNA of the CDR3: TGTGCCAGCAGAAGACAGGGTGAGGGGGGCTACACCTTC. Translated, it gives CASRRQGEGGYTF.

Only a few counts were recorded for this clone. This chain joins TRBV11-2 and TRBJ1-1, with D tentatively TRBD1 (6 bases). Germline lookup yields CDR1 SGHAT and CDR2 FQNNGV. With 1 base removed from V and 1 base from J, the gap between germline ends came to 22 bases. The CDR3 consists of 19 residues. For the CDR3, the DNA is TGTGCCAGCAGCTTAGCTCTAATGCCACAGGGTTCAAGGAACACTGAAGCTTTCTTT. Translation gives CASSLALMPQGSRNTEAFF.

The chain uses TRBV19 and TRBJ1-1; D is uncertain. Trimming shortened V by 2 bases and J by 0 bases, and 7 bases separated the two germline ends. The germline CDR1 and CDR2 sequences are LNHDA and SQIVND (reference sequence). CDR3 length: 14 amino acids. The CDR3 DNA follows: TGTGCCAGTAGTATATCACAGCTGAACACTGAAGCTTTCTTT. Translation gives CASSISQLNTEAFF.

V and J are TRBV19 and TRBJ2-2; D may be TRBD2 (5 bases). V gave up 3 bases and J gave up 0 bases, with 20 bases separating them. The CDR3 spans 19 residues. In germline, CDR1 is LNHDA, CDR2 SQIVND (reference sequence). CDR3 residues: CASSIGPIYSAANTGELFF. The CDR3 nucleotides are TGTGCCAGTAGTATCGGACCGATTTATAGCGCCGCGAACACCGGGGAGCTGTTTTTT.

The chain links TRBV5-4 to TRBJ1-2; a weak D match, TRBD1 (5 bases). CDR1 is SGHNT, CDR2 YYREEE, per germline (reference sequence). The CDR3 is 14 residues long. The V end lost 1 base, the J end lost 4 bases, and 11 bases lay between the germline ends. Here the CDR3 reads CASSLQGVSYGYTF. CDR3 DNA sequence: TGTGCCAGCAGCTTGCAGGGCGTAAGCTATGGCTACACCTTC.

The rearrangement uses TRBV9 and TRBJ2-2, with D possibly being TRBD2 (6 bases). The CDR3 length is 16 residues. CDR1 and CDR2 (germline): SGDLS, YYNGEE. V was pared by 3 bases and J by 6 bases, with 18 bases between. The DNA of the CDR3 is TGTGCCAGCAGCGCCGCCGGCGGGGCCCTGCCCGGGGAGCTGTTTTTT. Its protein is CASSAAGGALPGELFF. Drawing the rest from reference TRBV9 and TRBJ2-2, the complete variable domain is DSGVTQTPKHLITATGQRVTLRCSPRSGDLSVYWYQQSLDQGLQFLIQYYNGEERAKGNILERFSAQQFPDLHSELNLSSLELGDSALYFCASSAAGGALPGELFFGEGSRLTVL.

The rearrangement uses TRBV6-1 and TRBJ1-3; D remains ambiguous. Germline V CDR1 and CDR2: MNHNS, SASEGT. The CDR3 is 16 residues long. Trimming took 0 bases from V and 2 from J, leaving 11 bases between them. CDR3: CASSEALGSAGNTIYF. The CDR3 DNA follows: TGTGCCAGCAGTGAAGCGCTGGGGAGCGCTGGAAACACCATATATTTT.

The rearrangement uses TRBV27 and TRBJ2-3; 7 bases align to TRBD2. Trimming at V came to 8 bases and at J to 4 bases, leaving 6 bases not matched to a gene. The CDR3 runs 13 residues. Germline V lookup: CDR1 MNHEY, CDR2 SMNVEV (reference sequence). The CDR3 coding sequence is TGTGCCAGCTCCTTCCGGGAGGCAGATACGCAGTATTTT. Translation gives CASSFREADTQYF.

V is TRBV5-1 and J is TRBJ2-5; possibly TRBD2 for D (6 bases). CDR3 length: 15 amino acids. The germline CDR1 and CDR2 sequences are SGHRS and YFSETQ. Trimming took 1 base from V and 1 from J, leaving 11 bases between them. The CDR3 is CASSLSRGSQETQYF. The CDR3 DNA reads as TGCGCCAGCAGCTTGAGCCGGGGGAGCCAAGAGACCCAGTACTTC.

This chain links TRBV28 with TRBJ2-7, with D maybe TRBD2 (6 bases). The CDR3 covers 14 residues. CDR1 is MDHEN, CDR2 SYDVKM, per germline. V lost 2 bases to trimming and J lost 3 bases, with 11 bases between them. The chain's CDR3 is CASSLAASVYEQYF. The CDR3 coding sequence is TGTGCCAGCAGTTTAGCCGCTAGCGTCTACGAGCAGTACTTC.